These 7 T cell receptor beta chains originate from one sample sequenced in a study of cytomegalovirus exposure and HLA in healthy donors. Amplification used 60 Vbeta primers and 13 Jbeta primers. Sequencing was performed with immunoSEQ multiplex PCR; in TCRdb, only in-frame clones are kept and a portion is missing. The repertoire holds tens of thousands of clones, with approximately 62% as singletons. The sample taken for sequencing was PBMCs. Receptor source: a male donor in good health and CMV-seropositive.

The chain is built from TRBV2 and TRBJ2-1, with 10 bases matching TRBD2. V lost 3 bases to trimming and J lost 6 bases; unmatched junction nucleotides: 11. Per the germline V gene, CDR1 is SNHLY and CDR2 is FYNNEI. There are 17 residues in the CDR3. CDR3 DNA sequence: TGTGCCAGCAGTGATTCACTCCAGCGGGAGGGCCTCAATGAGCAGTTCTTC. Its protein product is CASSDSLQREGLNEQFF.

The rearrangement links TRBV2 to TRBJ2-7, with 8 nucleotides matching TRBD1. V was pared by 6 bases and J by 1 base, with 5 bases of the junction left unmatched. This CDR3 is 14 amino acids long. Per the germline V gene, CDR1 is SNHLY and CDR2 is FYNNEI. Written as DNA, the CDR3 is TGTGCCAGCAGAGACAGGGGAACATCCTACGAGCAGTACTTC. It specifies CASRDRGTSYEQYF.

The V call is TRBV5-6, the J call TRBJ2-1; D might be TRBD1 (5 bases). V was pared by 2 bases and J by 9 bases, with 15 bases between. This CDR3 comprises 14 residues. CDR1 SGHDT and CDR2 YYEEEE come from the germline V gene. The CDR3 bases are TGTGCCAGCAGCTTTCGGGCAGGGCCGACTGAGCAGTTCTTC. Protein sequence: CASSFRAGPTEQFF.

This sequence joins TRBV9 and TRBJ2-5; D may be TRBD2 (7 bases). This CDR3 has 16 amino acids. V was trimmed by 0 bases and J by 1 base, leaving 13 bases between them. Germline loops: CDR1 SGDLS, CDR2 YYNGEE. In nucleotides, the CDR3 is TGTGCCAGCAGCGTAGGGGTGGGGGGGCTCCAAGAGACCCAGTACTTC. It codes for CASSVGVGGLQETQYF.

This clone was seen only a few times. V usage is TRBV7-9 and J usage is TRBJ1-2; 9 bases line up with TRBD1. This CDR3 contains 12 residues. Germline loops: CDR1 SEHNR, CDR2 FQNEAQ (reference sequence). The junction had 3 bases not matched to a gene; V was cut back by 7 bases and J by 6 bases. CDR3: CASTTGGDGYTF. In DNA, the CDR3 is TGTGCCAGCACCACAGGGGGCGATGGCTACACCTTC.

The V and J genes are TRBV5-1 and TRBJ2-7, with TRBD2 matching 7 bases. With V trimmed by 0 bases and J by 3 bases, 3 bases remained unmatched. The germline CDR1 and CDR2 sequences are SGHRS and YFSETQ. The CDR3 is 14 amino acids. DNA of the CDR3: TGCGCCAGCAGCTTGGAAGCGGGGAGCTACGAGCAGTACTTC. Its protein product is CASSLEAGSYEQYF.

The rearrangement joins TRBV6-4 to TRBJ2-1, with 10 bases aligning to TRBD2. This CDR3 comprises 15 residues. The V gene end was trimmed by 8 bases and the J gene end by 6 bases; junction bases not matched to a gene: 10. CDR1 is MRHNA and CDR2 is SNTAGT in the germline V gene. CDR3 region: CASVTGTSESNEQFF. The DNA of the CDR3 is TGTGCCAGCGTGACCGGGACTAGCGAATCCAATGAGCAGTTCTTC.